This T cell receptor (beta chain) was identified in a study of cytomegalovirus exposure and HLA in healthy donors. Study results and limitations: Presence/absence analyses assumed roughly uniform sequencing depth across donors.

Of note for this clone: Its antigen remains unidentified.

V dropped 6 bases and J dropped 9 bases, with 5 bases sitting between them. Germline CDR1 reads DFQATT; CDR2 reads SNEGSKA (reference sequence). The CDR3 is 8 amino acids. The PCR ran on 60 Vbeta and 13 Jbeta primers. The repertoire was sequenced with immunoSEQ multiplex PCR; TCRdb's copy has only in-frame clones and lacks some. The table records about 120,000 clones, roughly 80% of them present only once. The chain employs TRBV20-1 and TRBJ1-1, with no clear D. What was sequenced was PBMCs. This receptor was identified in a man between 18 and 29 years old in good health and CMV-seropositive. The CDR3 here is CSANKAFF. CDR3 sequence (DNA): TGCAGTGCAAATAAAGCTTTCTTT.